The clone carrying this T cell receptor beta chain was seen at least ten times. The sample is drawn from a study of human T cells and chemical hapten exposure. This CDR3 is 16 amino acids long. Germline V gene sequence: CDR1 MNHNS, CDR2 SASEGT. Trimming pared 0 bases from V and 2 bases from J, leaving 13 bases between. Each CDR3 protein is one row after TCRdb ran MiXCR on the RACE reads. The table has roughly 120,000 distinct CDR3 sequences, about a tenth seen once. As for time point: patch test 2, 6 weeks after DPC sensitization. The treatment denotes: therapeutic diphenylcyclopropenone sensitization with weekly scalp DPC.

The source is a middle-aged woman with alopecia areata. Some clones in this sample may be carry-over from other donors' samples. Specimen: whole blood, collected in connection with sensitization to the hapten diphenylcyclopropenone (DPC). The chain joins TRBV6-1 to TRBJ1-2; D gene uncertain. The DNA of the CDR3 is TGTGCCAGCAGTGAAGCGGTCGGCCCTCCCAACTATGGCTACACCTTC. It is translated as CASSEAVGPPNYGYTF.